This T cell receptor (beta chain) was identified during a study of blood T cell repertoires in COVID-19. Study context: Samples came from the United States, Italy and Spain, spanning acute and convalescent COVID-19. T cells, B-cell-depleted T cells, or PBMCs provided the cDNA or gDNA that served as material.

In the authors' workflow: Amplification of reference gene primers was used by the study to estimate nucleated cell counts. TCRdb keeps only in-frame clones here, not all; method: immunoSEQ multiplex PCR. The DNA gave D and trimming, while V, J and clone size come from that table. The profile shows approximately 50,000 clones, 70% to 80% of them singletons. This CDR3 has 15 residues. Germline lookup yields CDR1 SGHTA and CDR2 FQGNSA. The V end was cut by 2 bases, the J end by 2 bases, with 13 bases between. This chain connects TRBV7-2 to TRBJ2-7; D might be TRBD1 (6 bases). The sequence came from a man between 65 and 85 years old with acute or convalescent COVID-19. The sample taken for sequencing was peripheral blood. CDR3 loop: CASSLLSQGPYEQYF. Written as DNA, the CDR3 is TGTGCCAGCAGCTTACTATCTCAGGGGCCCTACGAGCAGTACTTC. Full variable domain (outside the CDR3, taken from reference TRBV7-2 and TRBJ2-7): GAGVSQSPSNKVTEKGKDVELRCDPISGHTALYWYRQSLGQGLEFLIYFQGNSAPDKSGLPSDRFSAERTGGSVSTLTIQRTQQEDSAVYLCASSLLSQGPYEQYFGPGTRLTVT.